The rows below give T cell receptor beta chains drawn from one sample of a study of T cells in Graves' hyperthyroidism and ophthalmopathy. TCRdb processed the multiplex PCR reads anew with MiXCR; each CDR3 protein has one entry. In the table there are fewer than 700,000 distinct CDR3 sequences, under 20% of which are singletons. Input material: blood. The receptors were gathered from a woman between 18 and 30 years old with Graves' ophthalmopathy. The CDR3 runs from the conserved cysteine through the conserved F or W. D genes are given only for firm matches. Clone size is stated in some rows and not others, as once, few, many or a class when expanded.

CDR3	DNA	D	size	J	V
CASSQASGTYQETQYF	TGCGCCAGCAGCCAGGCTTCGGGGACGTACCAAGAGACCCAGTACTTC	NA	NA	TRBJ2-5	TRBV5-1
CASSQRTRRETQYF	TGTGCCAGCAGCCAAAGGACACGGAGAGAGACCCAGTACTTC	NA	NA	TRBJ2-5	TRBV3-1
CAWSGGGNEQYF	TGTGCCTGGAGTGGAGGAGGGAACGAGCAGTACTTC	NA	few	TRBJ2-7	TRBV30
CASSHSNTEAFF	TGTGCCAGCAGCCACAGTAACACTGAAGCTTTCTTT	NA	many	TRBJ1-1	TRBV3-1
CASSLSGVSGEQYF	TGTGCCAGCAGTTTATCTGGGGTATCTGGGGAGCAGTACTTC	NA	many	TRBJ2-7	TRBV28
CASSALYQPQHF	TGTGCCAGCAGCGCACTCTATCAGCCCCAGCATTTT	NA	many	TRBJ1-5	TRBV27
CASSMPGQGPYEQYF	TGTGCCAGCAGCATGCCGGGACAGGGCCCCTACGAGCAGTACTTC	TRBD1	many	TRBJ2-7	TRBV7-2
CASSVHPTGETEAFF	TGTGCCAGCAGCGTACATCCAACAGGGGAAACTGAAGCTTTCTTT	TRBD1	many	TRBJ1-1	TRBV11-1
CASSQVPSGGPQETQYF	TGTGCCAGCAGCCAAGTACCTAGCGGGGGCCCGCAAGAGACCCAGTACTTC	TRBD2	NA	TRBJ2-5	TRBV5-8
CASSFRGRVYNEQFF	TGTGCCAGCAGCTTCAGGGGACGAGTCTACAATGAGCAGTTCTTC	NA	many	TRBJ2-1	TRBV5-8
CASSLPGGPYNSPLHF	TGTGCCAGCAGTTTGCCAGGGGGCCCTTATAATTCACCCCTCCACTTT	TRBD1	NA	TRBJ1-6	TRBV28
CSAYNWDRGTGQYF	TGCAGTGCTTATAATTGGGACAGGGGCACAGGGCAGTACTTC	TRBD1	NA	TRBJ2-7	TRBV20-1
CAWSVLGISYNEQFF	TGTGCCTGGAGTGTACTAGGGATCTCCTACAATGAGCAGTTCTTC	NA	few	TRBJ2-1	TRBV30
CASSQGGGSGNTIYF	TGTGCCAGCAGCCAAGGGGGGGGCAGTGGAAACACCATATATTTT	NA	NA	TRBJ1-3	TRBV3-1
CASSSGRMNTEAFF	TGTGCCAGCAGTTCCGGGAGAATGAACACTGAAGCTTTCTTT	NA	many	TRBJ1-1	TRBV12-3/TRBV12-4
CAYSGDRDSPLHF	TGTGCCTACTCCGGCGACAGGGACTCACCCCTCCACTTT	TRBD1	NA	TRBJ1-6	TRBV30
CASSFPSWGNEKLFF	TGTGCCAGCAGTTTCCCATCGTGGGGAAATGAAAAACTGTTTTTT	NA	NA	TRBJ1-4	TRBV28
CASSYSGRARDTQYF	TGTGCCAGCAGTTATAGCGGGAGGGCAAGAGATACGCAGTATTTT	TRBD2	NA	TRBJ2-3	TRBV6-1
CSARSTEAFF	TGCAGTGCTAGAAGCACTGAAGCTTTCTTT	NA	NA	TRBJ1-1	TRBV20-1
CASSERGGSYNEQFF	TGTGCCAGCAGTGAGCGGGGGGGCTCCTACAATGAGCAGTTCTTC	TRBD2	many	TRBJ2-1	TRBV6-4
CASSRGQGWGMNTEAFF	TGTGCCAGTAGCAGGGGGCAGGGATGGGGAATGAACACTGAAGCTTTCTTT	TRBD1	NA	TRBJ1-1	TRBV19
CASSVGSGTPLYEQYF	TGTGCCAGCAGCGTCGGAAGCGGGACTCCTCTCTACGAGCAGTACTTC	TRBD2	many	TRBJ2-7	TRBV7-3
CAITAWEVGSGANVLTF	TGTGCCATAACTGCCTGGGAGGTTGGCTCTGGGGCCAACGTCCTGACTTTC	NA	few	TRBJ2-6	TRBV12-3/TRBV12-4
CASSPTTGTIGVQPQHF	TGTGCCAGCAGCCCTACGACAGGGACCATAGGAGTTCAGCCCCAGCATTTT	TRBD1	many	TRBJ1-5	TRBV3-1
CASRLQGSSYEQYF	TGTGCCAGCAGGTTACAGGGAAGCTCCTACGAGCAGTACTTC	NA	many	TRBJ2-7	TRBV27
CASSFRVGSTDTQYF	TGTGCCAGCAGCTTCAGGGTGGGGAGCACAGATACGCAGTATTTT	NA	many	TRBJ2-3	TRBV11-2
CASTPGQGSQETQYF	TGTGCCAGCACCCCCGGACAGGGGAGCCAAGAGACCCAGTACTTC	TRBD1	many	TRBJ2-5	TRBV6-1
CASSPHLLRQNTEAFF	TGTGCCAGCAGTCCTCACCTTCTTAGACAGAACACTGAAGCTTTCTTT	NA	many	TRBJ1-1	TRBV28
CASSYSRDGLNEQFF	TGTGCCAGCAGTTACTCGAGGGATGGGTTGAATGAGCAGTTCTTC	NA	NA	TRBJ2-1	TRBV6-5
CASSYGTGVSGYTF	TGTGCCAGCAGTTATGGGACAGGGGTTTCTGGCTACACCTTC	TRBD1	few	TRBJ1-2	TRBV27
CVSSLLTRGNTEAFF	TGTGTCAGCAGTTTATTGACTAGGGGGAACACTGAAGCTTTCTTT	NA	few	TRBJ1-1	TRBV27
CSAPVGFGVGDTQYF	TGCAGTGCTCCGGTGGGGTTCGGGGTGGGAGATACGCAGTATTTT	NA	many	TRBJ2-3	TRBV20-1
CASTTVAGTSYNEQFF	TGTGCCAGCACCACAGTAGCGGGGACCTCCTACAATGAGCAGTTCTTC	TRBD2	many	TRBJ2-1	TRBV27
CASSSSPWTDQETQYF	TGTGCCAGCAGTTCCTCACCGTGGACAGACCAAGAGACCCAGTACTTC	NA	many	TRBJ2-5	TRBV6-1
CASSPPSFGTEAFF	TGTGCCAGCTCACCACCGAGCTTTGGGACTGAAGCTTTCTTT	NA	few	TRBJ1-1	TRBV18
CASSPGGRGFTNEQFF	TGTGCCAGCAGTCCCGGGGGCCGGGGTTTTACAAATGAGCAGTTCTTC	NA	NA	TRBJ2-1	TRBV12-3/TRBV12-4
CSARDPLGSEDEQYF	TGCAGTGCTAGAGATCCGCTCGGGTCGGAAGACGAGCAGTACTTC	NA	NA	TRBJ2-7	TRBV20-1
CASSSTGVEQYF	TGTGCCAGCAGTTCTACAGGGGTCGAGCAGTACTTC	TRBD1	many	TRBJ2-7	TRBV2
CATSRKRTVASGANVLTF	TGTGCCACCAGCAGAAAACGAACTGTCGCCTCTGGGGCCAACGTCCTGACTTTC	NA	NA	TRBJ2-6	TRBV15
CASSSSDPGPLRGELFF	TGTGCCAGCAGTTCCAGCGACCCGGGACCCCTGAGGGGGGAGCTGTTTTTT	NA	NA	TRBJ2-2	TRBV12-3/TRBV12-4
CASSFPWTGGADTEAFF	TGTGCCAGCAGCTTCCCATGGACAGGGGGCGCAGACACTGAAGCTTTCTTT	TRBD1	many	TRBJ1-1	TRBV5-6
CASSLVRSPTDTQYF	TGTGCCAGCAGCTTGGTACGGTCCCCCACAGATACGCAGTATTTT	NA	many	TRBJ2-3	TRBV7-8
CASSPPGHKHRSLHF	TGTGCCAGCAGCCCGCCGGGACACAAGCATAGATCCCTCCACTTT	NA	many	TRBJ1-6	TRBV28
CASSPLTGIESYEQYF	TGTGCCAGCAGTCCACTGACAGGGATTGAATCCTACGAGCAGTACTTC	TRBD1	few	TRBJ2-7	TRBV27
CASSPDRSDQPQHF	TGTGCCAGCAGTCCAGACAGGTCAGATCAGCCCCAGCATTTT	NA	many	TRBJ1-5	TRBV12-3/TRBV12-4
CASSEKARGPTEAFF	TGTGCCAGCAGCGAAAAAGCCAGGGGCCCCACTGAAGCTTTCTTT	NA	many	TRBJ1-1	TRBV12-3/TRBV12-4
CSARGTGGPYGYTF	TGCAGTGCTAGAGGGACAGGGGGTCCCTATGGCTACACCTTC	TRBD1	NA	TRBJ1-2	TRBV20-1
CASSLEGGYEQFF	TGTGCCAGCAGCTTAGAGGGAGGGTATGAGCAGTTCTTC	TRBD2	few	TRBJ2-1	TRBV7-3
CASSPRAYLTEAFF	TGTGCCAGCTCACCGAGGGCGTACCTGACTGAAGCTTTCTTT	NA	many	TRBJ1-1	TRBV18
CASRPGTSGGDEQFF	TGTGCCAGCAGACCCGGGACTAGCGGTGGGGATGAGCAGTTCTTC	TRBD2	many	TRBJ2-1	TRBV12-3/TRBV12-4
CSARDPARDLGRTQYF	TGCAGTGCTAGAGATCCCGCCAGGGACCTGGGGAGGACCCAGTACTTC	NA	NA	TRBJ2-5	TRBV20-1
CASSPSRIQSGYTF	TGCGCCAGCAGCCCTTCCCGGATCCAAAGTGGCTACACCTTC	NA	NA	TRBJ1-2	TRBV4-3